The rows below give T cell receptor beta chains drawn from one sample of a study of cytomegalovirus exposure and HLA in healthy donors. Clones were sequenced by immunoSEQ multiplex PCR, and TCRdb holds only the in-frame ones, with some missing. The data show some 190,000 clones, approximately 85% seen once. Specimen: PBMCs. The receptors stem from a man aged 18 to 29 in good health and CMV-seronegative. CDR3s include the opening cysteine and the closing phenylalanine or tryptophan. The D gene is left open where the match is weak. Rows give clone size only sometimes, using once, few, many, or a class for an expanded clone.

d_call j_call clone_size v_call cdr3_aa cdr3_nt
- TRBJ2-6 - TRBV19 CASSSSPGMSSGANVLTF TGTGCCAGTAGTTCTTCCCCGGGAATGAGCTCTGGGGCCAACGTCCTGACTTTC
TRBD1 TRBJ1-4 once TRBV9 CASSVAPPTAGGVEDEKLFF TGTGCCAGCAGCGTAGCCCCCCCCACGGCAGGGGGCGTTGAGGATGAAAAACTGTTTTTT
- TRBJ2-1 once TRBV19 CASSADRNFYNEQFF TGTGCCAGTAGTGCCGACAGGAATTTTTACAATGAGCAGTTCTTC
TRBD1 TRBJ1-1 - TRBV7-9 CSSSRDRNTEAFF TGTTCCAGCAGCCGGGACAGGAACACTGAAGCTTTCTTT
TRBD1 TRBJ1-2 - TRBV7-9 CASSHRSGGLRDRASYTF TGTGCCAGCAGCCACCGGTCGGGCGGGTTGCGGGACAGGGCTAGCTATACCTTC
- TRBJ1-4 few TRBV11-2 CASSTRRGGEKLFF TGTGCCAGCAGCACTCGGAGGGGTGGTGAAAAACTGTTTTTT
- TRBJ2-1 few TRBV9 CASGGTYNEQFF TGTGCCAGCGGGGGGACTTACAATGAGCAGTTCTTC
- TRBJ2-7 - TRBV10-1 CASSEAGWVVEQYF TGCGCCAGCAGTGAGGCGGGATGGGTTGTCGAGCAGTACTTC
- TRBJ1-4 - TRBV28 CASSLYGLNEKLFF TGTGCCAGCAGTTTGTACGGACTTAATGAAAAACTGTTTTTT
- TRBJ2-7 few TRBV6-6 CASSYGDEQYF TGTGCCAGCAGTTACGGAGACGAGCAGTACTTC
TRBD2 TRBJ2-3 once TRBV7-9 CASSPRGAGGTDTQYF TGTGCCAGCAGCCCTAGGGGAGCGGGGGGCACAGATACGCAGTATTTT